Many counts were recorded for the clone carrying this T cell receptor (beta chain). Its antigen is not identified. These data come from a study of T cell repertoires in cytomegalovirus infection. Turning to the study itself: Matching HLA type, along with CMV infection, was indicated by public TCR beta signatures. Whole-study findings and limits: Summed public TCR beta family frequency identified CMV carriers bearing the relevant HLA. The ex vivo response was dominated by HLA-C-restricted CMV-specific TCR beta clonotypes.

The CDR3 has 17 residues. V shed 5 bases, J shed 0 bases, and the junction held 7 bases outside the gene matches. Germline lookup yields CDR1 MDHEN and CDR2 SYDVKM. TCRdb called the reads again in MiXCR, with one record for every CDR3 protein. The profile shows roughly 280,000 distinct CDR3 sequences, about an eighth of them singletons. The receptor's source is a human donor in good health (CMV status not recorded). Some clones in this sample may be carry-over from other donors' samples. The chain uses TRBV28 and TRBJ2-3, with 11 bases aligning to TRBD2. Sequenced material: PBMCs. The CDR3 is CASSVLSGRVSTDTQYF. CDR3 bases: TGTGCCAGCAGTGTCCTTAGCGGGAGGGTTAGCACAGATACGCAGTATTTT.